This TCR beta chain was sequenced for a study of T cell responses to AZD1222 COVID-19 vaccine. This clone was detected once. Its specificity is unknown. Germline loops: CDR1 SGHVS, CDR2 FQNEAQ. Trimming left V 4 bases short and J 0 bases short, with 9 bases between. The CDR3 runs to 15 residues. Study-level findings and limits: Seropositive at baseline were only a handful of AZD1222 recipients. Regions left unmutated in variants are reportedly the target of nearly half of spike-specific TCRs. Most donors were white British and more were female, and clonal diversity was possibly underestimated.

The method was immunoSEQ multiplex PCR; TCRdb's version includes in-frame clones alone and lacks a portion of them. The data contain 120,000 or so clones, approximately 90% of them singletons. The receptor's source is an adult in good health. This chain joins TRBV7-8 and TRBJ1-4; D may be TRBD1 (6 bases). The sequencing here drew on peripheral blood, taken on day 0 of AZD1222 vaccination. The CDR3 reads CASSSTGSTNEKLFF. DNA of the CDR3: TGTGCCAGCAGCTCGACAGGATCAACTAATGAAAAACTGTTTTTT.